One and the same sample provided the 6 T cell receptor beta chains below, sequenced in a study of early T cells in non-severe SARS-CoV-2 infection. Each CDR3 protein gets one entry after TCRdb re-called the 5' RACE reads with MiXCR. The data show about 29,000 distinct CDR3 sequences, with less than 7.5% seen just once and roughly 6.2% held by the top ten. The sample comprised whole blood. The origin of the receptors is an adult who was a healthcare worker with PCR-confirmed SARS-CoV-2 infection or an uninfected control (not recorded which).

This clonotype was detected a few times. This rearrangement joins TRBV20-1 to TRBJ2-7; maybe TRBD1 (7 bases). V lost 6 bases to trimming and J lost 5 bases, with 17 bases between them. The CDR3 loop spans 13 amino acids. Germline V gene sequence: CDR1 DFQATT, CDR2 SNEGSKA (reference sequence). CDR3 sequence (DNA): TGCAGTGCGGTGGAGGGGGCTGGCGACGAGCAGTACTTC. The encoded protein is CSAVEGAGDEQYF.

This clonotype has a count of ten or more. The V and J genes are TRBV5-1 and TRBJ2-5; tentative D call: TRBD1 (6 bases). The CDR3 loop spans 15 amino acids. Germline CDR1 SGHRS, CDR2 YFSETQ. Trimming cost V 5 bases and J 1 base, with 15 bases left between them. The CDR3 loop is CASRGPGQPQETQYF. CDR3 in DNA: TGCGCCAGCAGAGGCCCTGGACAGCCCCAAGAGACCCAGTACTTC.

This clonotype was counted at least ten times. The J gene is TRBJ2-2, the V gene TRBV5-1, with D unresolved. Germline values: CDR1 SGHRS, CDR2 YFSETQ. V was clipped by 1 base and J by 3 bases, with 7 bases between them. This CDR3 is 14 amino acids long. The CDR3 is CASSLRGYTGELFF. The CDR3 nucleotides are TGCGCCAGCAGCTTGCGTGGGTACACCGGGGAGCTGTTTTTT.

This clonotype was observed many times. V and J are TRBV20-1 and TRBJ2-1; 8 nucleotides agree with TRBD1. The CDR3 covers 13 residues. V lost 1 base to trimming and J lost 7 bases; unmatched junction nucleotides: 3. CDR1 and CDR2 (germline): DFQATT, SNEGSKA (reference sequence). CDR3 sequence: CSARGDRGNEQFF. As DNA, the CDR3 is TGCAGTGCTAGAGGAGACAGGGGTAATGAGCAGTTCTTC.

The table lists this clonotype with many counts. The chain joins TRBV18 to TRBJ2-3; no reliable D call. This CDR3 is 15 amino acids long. CDR1 and CDR2 from the germline V gene are KGHSH and LQKENI. Trimming cost V 2 bases and J 2 bases, with 11 bases left between them. For the CDR3, the DNA is TGTGCCAGCTCACCAACCCCAATTCACACAGATACGCAGTATTTT. Amino acids: CASSPTPIHTDTQYF. The full variable domain, in which reference TRBV18 and TRBJ2-3 provide the parts outside the CDR3, is NAGVMQNPRHLVRRRGQEARLRCSPMKGHSHVYWYRQLPEEGLKFMVYLQKENIIDESGMPKERFSAEFPKEGPSILRIQQVVRGDSAAYFCASSPTPIHTDTQYFGPGTRLTVL.

The table lists this clonotype with a few counts. The CDR3 coding sequence is TGTGCCAGCAGTTATCGCGGGACAGGGCCCTACGAGCAGTACTTC. This translates into CASSYRGTGPYEQYF. The chain links TRBV6-6 to TRBJ2-7, with 9 nucleotides matching TRBD1. Germline V gene data show CDR1 as MNHNY and CDR2 as SVGAGI (reference sequence). The CDR3 spans 15 residues. The V segment lost 3 bases and the J segment 2 bases; nucleotides outside the gene matches: 5.